This TCR beta chain was sequenced during a study of identifying expanded T cells in peripheral blood. The method was immunoSEQ multiplex PCR; TCRdb's version includes in-frame clones alone and lacks a portion of them. The sample includes 100,000 or so clones, about 91% of them seen just once. Overall study results and limits: Technical replicates showed approximately 1.2 changed clones; around 2 weeks roughly 16; four weeks 19.

The CDR3 is 13 amino acids. The germline V gene encodes CDR1 SGDLS and CDR2 YYNGEE. V was shortened by 0 bases and J by 1 base, with 3 bases between the two germline ends. About this clone: Its antigen is not identified. The sample contains more than one DNA sequence encoding this CDR3.

The chain couples TRBV9 to TRBJ2-3; D gene uncertain. Specimen: blood. This TCR was sampled from a person aged 18-70 years in good health. The CDR3 sequence is CASSVEGTDTQYF. The CDR3 DNA follows: TGTGCCAGCAGCGTAGAGGGCACAGATACGCAGTATTTT. The entire variable domain, with the rest obtained from reference TRBV9 and TRBJ2-3, is as follows: DSGVTQTPKHLITATGQRVTLRCSPRSGDLSVYWYQQSLDQGLQFLIQYYNGEERAKGNILERFSAQQFPDLHSELNLSSLELGDSALYFCASSVEGTDTQYFGPGTRLTVL.